This T cell receptor (beta chain) comes out of a study of monozygotic twins with inflammatory bowel disease. The CDR3 length is 14 residues. Germline assignment: CDR1 SGHTA and CDR2 FQGTGA. TCRdb re-called the 5' RACE reads and gives one entry per CDR3 protein, without DNA. The sample's table shows approximately 200,000 distinct CDR3 sequences. This TCR was sampled from a human donor with ulcerative colitis or Crohn's disease, or a healthy co-twin of an affected twin (not recorded which). The sequenced sample consisted of blood. The V and J genes are TRBV7-3 and TRBJ2-7. The CDR3: CASSFQQGDYEQYF.